The 2 T cell receptor beta chains given below trace back to one sample, sequenced in a study of identical twins. MiXCR, applied by TCRdb to the 5' RACE reads, yields one record per CDR3 protein. The profile shows roughly 700,000 distinct CDR3 sequences, 8.6% of them singletons. These data were likewise used in another study, on yellow fever vaccine responses in identical twins.

What was sequenced was PBMCs. These receptors all come from a young woman in good health.

The V call is TRBV20-1, the J call TRBJ2-1, with TRBD2 matching 13 bases. Germline V lookup: CDR1 DFQATT, CDR2 SNEGSKA (reference sequence). The CDR3 contains 19 residues. The ends lost 1 base at V and 6 bases at J; junction bases unmatched: 15. The CDR3 here is CSARGGTSGTYRVSNEQFF. DNA for the CDR3: TGCAGTGCTAGAGGTGGGACTAGCGGGACATATCGGGTTTCCAATGAGCAGTTCTTC.

The V and J genes are TRBV7-3 and TRBJ2-1, with D possibly being TRBD1 (6 bases). The V and J ends lost 5 bases and 9 bases respectively, with 23 bases between them. In germline, CDR1 is SGHTA, CDR2 FQGTGA. The CDR3 is 16 amino acids. The CDR3 protein is CASSTIGTRGYGEQFF. In DNA, the CDR3 is TGTGCCAGCAGCACCATAGGGACACGGGGTTACGGTGAGCAGTTCTTC.